The 23 T cell receptor beta chains below were found in one sample sequenced in a study of CD8+CD57+ T cells in acquired aplastic anemia. CDR3 and TCR beta VDJ profiling relied on a genomic DNA template. Using its own MiXCR run on the reads, TCRdb lists one record per CDR3 protein. Counted here are roughly 58,000 distinct CDR3 sequences, about 50% occurring once; the ten biggest clones make up around 2.3%. The specimen was sorted CD4+, CD8+, or CD8+CD57+ T cells (not recorded which) from PBMCs. The receptors stem from a human donor in good health, serving as a control.

The J gene is TRBJ2-2, the V gene TRBV7-3, with TRBD2 matching 10 bases. Germline CDR1 is SGHTA and CDR2 is FQGTGA. V shed 2 bases and J 0 bases; nucleotides not matched to a gene: 3. The length of the CDR3 is 17 residues. CDR3 DNA: TGTGCCAGCAGCTTAGCTAGCGGGAGCCCGAACACCGGGGAGCTGTTTTTT. It translates to CASSLASGSPNTGELFF.

This clonotype was seen ten or more times. The V gene is TRBV6-5, the J gene TRBJ1-6; 8 bases align to TRBD1. The CDR3 has 13 residues. V lost 4 bases to trimming and J lost 7 bases; unmatched junction nucleotides: 0. Germline V gene sequence: CDR1 MNHEY, CDR2 SVGAGI. CDR3 residues: CASSWTGNSPLHF. Here the CDR3 DNA reads TGTGCCAGCAGTTGGACAGGGAATTCACCCCTCCACTTT.

This clonotype was counted many times. The CDR3 protein is CASSEGVRGEKLFF. The CDR3 DNA reads as TGTGCCAGCAGTGAAGGGGTAAGGGGAGAAAAACTGTTTTTT. The chain has TRBV6-1 and TRBJ1-4, with TRBD1 as a possible D gene (5 bases). V lost 1 base, J lost 8 bases, and 11 bases lay in between. This CDR3 has 14 amino acids. Looked up from germline, CDR1 is MNHNS and CDR2 is SASEGT.

The rearrangement uses TRBV20-1 and TRBJ2-4; tentatively, D is TRBD1 (5 bases). Looked up from germline, CDR1 is DFQATT and CDR2 is SNEGSKA (reference sequence). V lost 3 bases to trimming and J lost 7 bases, with 13 bases between them. This CDR3 has 13 residues. Here the CDR3 reads CSASKQGTNIQYF. CDR3 DNA sequence: TGCAGTGCTAGTAAGCAGGGTACCAACATTCAGTACTTC.

The chain has TRBV7-8 and TRBJ1-6; unclear D gene. This CDR3 spans 14 amino acids. V lost 6 bases to trimming and J lost 5 bases, with 11 bases between them. CDR1 is SGHVS and CDR2 is FQNEAQ in the germline V gene. The CDR3 loop is CASRTDTHNSPLHF. The CDR3 DNA is TGTGCCAGCAGAACTGACACCCATAATTCACCCCTCCACTTT.

Worth noting for this clonotype: This is likely a read error, given that the CDR3 carries no conserved phenylalanine or tryptophan at its end. This chain links TRBV14 with TRBJ2-5; D perhaps matches TRBD1 (5 bases). Deletions cut 6 bases from V and 7 bases from J, with 18 bases between. The CDR3 extends over 14 amino acids. Germline lookup yields CDR1 SGHDN and CDR2 FVKESK. The CDR3 nucleotides read TGTGCCAGCAGTGCCCTCCAGGGTCTAGGGACCCAGTACTCT. Protein sequence: CASSALQGLGTQYS.

This clonotype was found many times. The J gene is TRBJ2-1, the V gene TRBV28, with 7 nucleotides matching TRBD2. The germline CDR1 and CDR2 sequences are MDHEN and SYDVKM. The CDR3 runs to 17 residues. The trim removed 6 bases at V and 6 bases at J, leaving 17 bases unmatched. The CDR3 is CASRSPGAAGISNEQFF. For the CDR3, the DNA is TGTGCCAGCAGGTCTCCGGGAGCAGCGGGGATTAGCAATGAGCAGTTCTTC.

This clonotype occurred many times. The chain joins TRBV6-4 to TRBJ2-3, with TRBD1 matching over 8 bases. The germline V gene has CDR1 MRHNA and CDR2 SNTAGT. This CDR3 region has 14 residues. The V segment lost 7 bases and the J segment 1 base; nucleotides outside the gene matches: 4. The CDR3 spells CASKPDRGTDTQYF. For the CDR3, the DNA is TGTGCCAGCAAGCCGGACAGGGGCACAGATACGCAGTATTTT.

V usage is TRBV2 and J usage is TRBJ1-5; D is undetermined. Trimming took off 0 bases at V and 4 bases at J, with 10 bases between the two ends. Germline V lookup: CDR1 SNHLY, CDR2 FYNNEI. The CDR3 sequence is 15 residues long. The DNA of the CDR3 is TGTGCCAGCAGTGAAGCTTGGGGATCGAATCAGCCCCAGCATTTT. Translated, it gives CASSEAWGSNQPQHF.

The chain couples TRBV4-2 to TRBJ2-3, with 15 bases matching TRBD2. The ends lost 1 base at V and 1 base at J; junction bases unmatched: 15. This CDR3 region has 22 residues. Germline V CDR1 and CDR2: LGHNA, YNFKEQ. The CDR3 nucleotides are TGTGCCAGCAGCCAAGCCCCCCGTGTTCGGACTAGCGGGAGGGTACGCACAGATACGCAGTATTTT. Translated, it gives CASSQAPRVRTSGRVRTDTQYF.

This chain joins TRBV25-1 and TRBJ1-2, with D perhaps matching TRBD1 (5 bases). V shed 4 bases and J shed 4 bases, with 13 bases lying between them. Germline assignment: CDR1 MGHDK and CDR2 SYGVNS. The CDR3 is 14 residues long. As DNA, the CDR3 is TGTGCCAGCAGTGGTCAGACAGAATCCTATGGCTACACCTTC. Amino acid sequence: CASSGQTESYGYTF.

This clonotype was picked up many times. V is TRBV7-9 and J is TRBJ2-7; possible D gene TRBD1, 6 bases. The V end was cut by 5 bases, the J end by 0 bases, with 20 bases between. Germline V gene data show CDR1 as SEHNR and CDR2 as FQNEAQ (reference sequence). CDR3 length: 17 amino acids. DNA of the CDR3: TGTGCCAGCAGCCCGGCCTCCGGGACACTGAGCTCCTACGAGCAGTACTTC. Translation: CASSPASGTLSSYEQYF. Full variable domain (rest looked up from reference TRBV7-9 and TRBJ2-7): DTGVSQNPRHKITKRGQNVTFRCDPISEHNRLYWYRQTLGQGPEFLTYFQNEAQLEKSRLLSDRFSAERPKGSFSTLEIQRTEQGDSAMYLCASSPASGTLSSYEQYFGPGTRLTVT.

This clonotype has ten or more counts. The J gene is TRBJ2-1, the V gene TRBV6-1, with 7 bases that match TRBD1. Trimming cost V 5 bases and J 6 bases; bases outside gene matches: 4. Per the germline V gene, CDR1 is MNHNS and CDR2 is SASEGT. The CDR3 sequence is 13 residues long. CDR3 nucleotide sequence: TGTGCCAGCAGTCGACAGGGTACCAATGAGCAGTTCTTC. It specifies CASSRQGTNEQFF.

V is TRBV19 and J is TRBJ1-5; D might be TRBD1 (6 bases). The CDR3 runs to 15 residues. V lost 10 bases to trimming and J lost 6 bases, with 22 bases between them. Per the germline V gene, CDR1 is LNHDA and CDR2 is SQIVND (reference sequence). The CDR3 region is CATKSGTTDSQPQHF. DNA of the CDR3: TGTGCCACTAAATCCGGGACAACGGATAGTCAGCCCCAGCATTTT. The full variable domain, its missing parts supplied by reference TRBV19 and TRBJ1-5, is DGGITQSPKYLFRKEGQNVTLSCEQNLNHDAMYWYRQDPGQGLRLIYYSQIVNDFQKGDIAEGYSVSREKKESFPLTVTSAQKNPTAFYLCATKSGTTDSQPQHFGDGTRLSIL.

At least ten counts were recorded for this clonotype. In nucleotides, the CDR3 is TGTGCCAGCAGCATTGGGACTAGCGGAGGGACCGGGGAGCTGTTTTTT. This gives the protein CASSIGTSGGTGELFF. The rearrangement joins TRBV7-8 to TRBJ2-2; 11 bases line up with TRBD2. Trimming removed 5 bases from V and 5 bases from J; junction bases left unmatched: 7. The CDR3 spans 16 residues. Germline assignment: CDR1 SGHVS and CDR2 FQNEAQ. Based on the CDR3 plus reference TRBV7-8 and TRBJ2-2, the full variable domain is GAGVSQSPRYKVAKRGQDVALRCDPISGHVSLFWYQQALGQGPEFLTYFQNEAQLDKSGLPSDRFFAERPEGSVSTLKIQRTQQEDSAVYLCASSIGTSGGTGELFFGEGSRLTVL.

The sample holds many counts of this clonotype. The chain has TRBV12-5 and TRBJ2-7; 10 nucleotides agree with TRBD1. From germline, CDR1 is LGHNT and CDR2 FRNRAP. J gave up 0 bases and V 8 bases, and 10 bases lay outside the gene matches. CDR3 length equals 16 residues. The CDR3 nucleotides read TGTGCTAGTCGATCCGGGACAGGGGCGACCTCCTACGAGCAGTACTTC. It codes for CASRSGTGATSYEQYF.

This chain joins TRBV19 and TRBJ2-7; no firm D call. Looked up from germline, CDR1 is LNHDA and CDR2 is SQIVND (reference sequence). V lost 5 bases, J lost 9 bases, and 8 bases lay in between. This CDR3 spans 10 amino acids. The CDR3 DNA reads as TGTGCCAGTAGTCCCCGCGGGCAGTACTTC. The encoded protein is CASSPRGQYF.

About this clonotype itself: A junction boundary mismatches the germline segment, possibly from a read error. The CDR3 nucleotides read TGTGCCAGCAGGACCTTTGACACAGAGACCAGTGAAAGACTGTTTTTT. It yields the protein CASRTFDTETSERLFF. The genes are TRBV2 and TRBJ1-4; D is unresolved. CDR1 is SNHLY, CDR2 FYNNEI, per germline. This CDR3 spans 16 amino acids. The entire variable domain, with the rest obtained from reference TRBV2 and TRBJ1-4, is as follows: EPEVTQTPSHQVTQMGQEVILRCVPISNHLYFYWYRQILGQKVEFLVSFYNNEISEKSEIFDDQFSVERPDGSNFTLKIRSTKLEDSAMYFCASRTFDTETSERLFFGSGTQLSVL.

The V gene is TRBV20-1, the J gene TRBJ2-1; TRBD2 matches at 9 bases. The CDR3 runs 14 residues. V lost 5 bases, J lost 3 bases, and 5 bases stayed unmatched. Germline V CDR1 and CDR2: DFQATT, SNEGSKA (reference sequence). The CDR3 nucleotides are TGCAGTGCTGGCCTAGCGGGGATCTACAATGAGCAGTTCTTC. This gives the protein CSAGLAGIYNEQFF.

This rearrangement joins TRBV11-2 to TRBJ1-1, with D perhaps matching TRBD1 (5 bases). Germline values: CDR1 SGHAT, CDR2 FQNNGV. This CDR3 region has 18 residues. V was trimmed by 3 bases and J by 0 bases, leaving 20 bases between them. CDR3 protein: CASSFYTCRGALNTEAFF. The CDR3 nucleotides are TGTGCCAGCAGCTTCTACACCTGCAGAGGGGCTTTGAACACTGAAGCTTTCTTT.

This clonotype was observed once. The chain has TRBV24-1 and TRBJ1-6, with TRBD1 identical over 7 bases. With 6 bases clipped from V and 3 bases from J, the junction kept 4 bases outside the gene matches. Germline V gene data show CDR1 as KGHDR and CDR2 as SFDVKD. This CDR3 spans 15 amino acids. CDR3 sequence reads: CATSSTGNYNSPLHF. The CDR3 DNA follows: TGTGCCACCAGTTCGACAGGGAACTATAATTCACCCCTCCACTTT.

At least ten counts were recorded for this clonotype. V and J are TRBV20-1 and TRBJ2-5; a weak D match, TRBD1 (6 bases). V was cut by 8 bases and J by 5 bases, with 15 bases left in between. The CDR3 is 12 amino acids. Germline CDR1 and CDR2: DFQATT and SNEGSKA (reference sequence). The CDR3 region is CSRKTGSETQYF. CDR3 in DNA: TGCAGTCGAAAAACAGGGAGCGAGACCCAGTACTTC.

The rearrangement links TRBV10-3 to TRBJ2-3, with D perhaps matching TRBD2 (6 bases). This CDR3 has 16 residues. V was cut by 4 bases and J by 5 bases, with 19 bases left in between. CDR1 and CDR2 from the germline V gene are ENHRY and SYGVKD. As DNA, the CDR3 is TGTGCCATCAGTGGGACCGGCGGGGCGGGTGGAGATACGCAGTATTTT. Residues: CAISGTGGAGGDTQYF.